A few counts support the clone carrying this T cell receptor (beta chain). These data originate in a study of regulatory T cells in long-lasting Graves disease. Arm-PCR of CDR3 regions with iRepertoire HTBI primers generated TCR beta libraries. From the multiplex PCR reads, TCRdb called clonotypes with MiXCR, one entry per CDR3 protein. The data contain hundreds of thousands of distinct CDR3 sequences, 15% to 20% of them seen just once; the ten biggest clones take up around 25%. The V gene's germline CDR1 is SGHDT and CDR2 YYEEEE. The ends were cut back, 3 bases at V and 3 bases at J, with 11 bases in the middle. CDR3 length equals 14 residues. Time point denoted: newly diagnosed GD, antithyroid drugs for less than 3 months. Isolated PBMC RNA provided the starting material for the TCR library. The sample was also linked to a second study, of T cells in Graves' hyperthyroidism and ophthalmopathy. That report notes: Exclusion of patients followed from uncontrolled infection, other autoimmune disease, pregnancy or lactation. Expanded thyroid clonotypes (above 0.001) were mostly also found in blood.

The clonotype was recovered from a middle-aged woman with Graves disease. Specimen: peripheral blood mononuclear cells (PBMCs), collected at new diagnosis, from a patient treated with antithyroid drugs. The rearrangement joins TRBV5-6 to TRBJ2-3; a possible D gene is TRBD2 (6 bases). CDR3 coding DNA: TGTGCCAGCAGCTGGGCGGGGAGGACAGATACGCAGTATTTT. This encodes CASSWAGRTDTQYF.